These 21 T cell receptor beta chains came from one sample sequenced in a study of T cells in Graves' hyperthyroidism and ophthalmopathy. The CDR3 regions of TCR beta were amplified from RNA transcripts. Primed by the HTBI set, a first-round RT-PCR was run on the TCR CDR3. TCRdb analysed the multiplex PCR reads with MiXCR anew, one entry per CDR3 protein. The repertoire holds more than 95,000 distinct CDR3 sequences, 47% seen once, with about 26% in the top ten. Material for sequencing was blood. These receptor sequences come from a man in his forties or fifties with Graves' hyperthyroidism.

V gene TRBV7-2 combines with J gene TRBJ1-2; 7 nucleotides align to TRBD1. This CDR3 has 12 amino acids. Germline loops: CDR1 SGHTA, CDR2 FQGNSA. V was clipped by 5 bases and J by 12 bases; unmatched bases: 9. The CDR3 region has the DNA TGTGCCAGCAGCGCCGGGACAGCTGGAAACACCTTC. Its translation is CASSAGTAGNTF.

This chain connects TRBV6-1 to TRBJ2-6, with unresolved D. In germline, CDR1 is MNHNS, CDR2 SASEGT. V shed 4 bases and J shed 4 bases, with 5 bases lying between them. The CDR3 runs 13 residues. The CDR3 DNA follows: TGTGCCAGCAGTGTTACCGGGGCCAACGTCCTGACTTTC. This translates into CASSVTGANVLTF.

In its sample, this clonotype was seen many times. The chain uses TRBV6-1 and TRBJ2-7; D remains ambiguous. V lost 6 bases to trimming and J lost 0 bases, with 15 bases between them. Germline loops: CDR1 MNHNS, CDR2 SASEGT. CDR3 length: 15 amino acids. The DNA of the CDR3 is TGTGCCAGCAGCCTCCCCAATCCGAGCTCCTACGAGCAGTACTTC. Its translation: CASSLPNPSSYEQYF.

In its sample, this clonotype was seen many times. The rearrangement links TRBV20-1 to TRBJ1-4; TRBD1 is a possible D gene (6 bases). V lost 6 bases and J 4 bases, leaving 12 bases between the germline ends. The CDR3 has 13 amino acids. Germline values: CDR1 DFQATT, CDR2 SNEGSKA (reference sequence). DNA of the CDR3: TGCAGTGCCCCGACAGGTGGTAATGAAAAACTGTTTTTT. It is translated as CSAPTGGNEKLFF.

There are many counts of this clonotype. The chain uses TRBV6-5 and TRBJ2-2; D is perhaps TRBD2 (5 bases). Per germline, CDR1 MNHEY and CDR2 SVGAGI. The CDR3 runs 14 residues. Trimming removed 4 bases from V and 2 bases from J, with 8 bases in between. This CDR3 is CASSSGLNTGELFF. Written as DNA, the CDR3 is TGTGCCAGCAGTTCCGGACTTAACACCGGGGAGCTGTTTTTT.

In the case of this clonotype: As the CDR3 is not closed by the conserved phenylalanine or tryptophan, this likely results from a read error. It is unclear where the CDR3 begins or ends on the DNA, so no DNA is shown, and the CDR3 is as TCRdb lists it. The rearrangement uses TRBV15 and TRBJ2-2; TRBD2 is taken as the D call from the table, unchecked against the DNA. The CDR3 contains 8 residues when both ends are counted. CDR1 and CDR2 from the germline V gene are LNHNV and YYDKDF (reference sequence). This CDR3 is CATSRALA.

The sample holds many counts of this clonotype. V gene TRBV20-1 combines with J gene TRBJ1-1; TRBD1 aligns across 8 bases. The J segment lost 5 bases and the V segment lost 6 bases, leaving 8 bases of the junction unmatched. Germline V gene lookup returns CDR1 DFQATT and CDR2 SNEGSKA (reference sequence). This CDR3 contains 13 residues. CDR3 DNA: TGCAGTGCAGGGACAGGATCCCCTACTGAAGCTTTCTTT. Residues: CSAGTGSPTEAFF.

This clonotype was picked up many times. The CDR3 DNA reads as TGCGCCAGCTCTCTCTCAGCTAGCGGGGGAAACAATGAGCAGTTCTTC. It translates to CASSLSASGGNNEQFF. V and J are TRBV5-1 and TRBJ2-1, with 10 bases aligning to TRBD2. Per germline, CDR1 SGHRS and CDR2 YFSETQ. V trimming: 7 bases; J trimming: 5 bases; junction bases outside the gene matches: 12. The CDR3 has 16 residues.

This clonotype was observed at least ten times. The chain employs TRBV5-5 and TRBJ1-3, with unresolved D. The CDR3 has 14 residues. Germline V gene lookup returns CDR1 SGHKS and CDR2 YYEKEE (reference sequence). Deletions cut 2 bases from V and 1 base from J, with 7 bases between. For the CDR3, the DNA is TGTGCCAGCAGCTTCCCGAGTTCTGGAAACACCATATATTTT. This gives the protein CASSFPSSGNTIYF.

This clonotype was recorded many times. This chain connects TRBV4-3 to TRBJ1-2; no clear D. The CDR3 is made up of 15 amino acids. Trimming left V 4 bases short and J 2 bases short, with 14 bases between. Germline V CDR1 and CDR2: LGHNA, YSLEER. DNA for the CDR3: TGCGCCAGCAGCCTTGGACGGACGGGGAACTATGGCTACACCTTC. Its translation is CASSLGRTGNYGYTF.

This clonotype was detected ten times or more. In DNA, the CDR3 is TGTGCCAGCAGTCCCGGACTAGTCGAGCAGTTCTTC. It translates to CASSPGLVEQFF. The chain combines TRBV28 with TRBJ2-1, with TRBD2 matching over 7 bases. V shed 5 bases, J shed 10 bases, and the junction held 5 bases outside the gene matches. The CDR3 totals 12 residues. CDR1 MDHEN and CDR2 SYDVKM come from the germline V gene.

V is TRBV9 and J is TRBJ2-7, with D possibly matching TRBD1 (5 bases). Germline V gives CDR1 SGDLS, CDR2 YYNGEE. The length of the CDR3 is 12 residues. V lost 4 bases to trimming and J lost 5 bases, with 10 bases between them. CDR3 coding DNA: TGTGCCAGCAGCCAAGGGGTTCACGAGCAGTACTTC. Translating it yields CASSQGVHEQYF.

The chain joins TRBV20-1 to TRBJ2-3, with TRBD1 identical over 9 bases. CDR1 DFQATT and CDR2 SNEGSKA come from the germline V gene (reference sequence). After removal of 3 bases from V and 5 bases from J, the junction contained 6 bases not matched to a gene. This CDR3 spans 14 amino acids. This CDR3 reads CSARGTGLGDTQYF. For the CDR3, the DNA is TGCAGTGCTAGGGGGACAGGGTTGGGAGATACGCAGTATTTT.

This clonotype was counted a single time. One junction end disagrees with the germline gene, perhaps due to a read error. The CDR3 region has the DNA TGTGCCAGCAGTGAACCACGGACCCTGGAACTGACTAAAAAACTGTATTTT. Translation gives CASSEPRTLELTKKLYF. The genes are TRBV2 and TRBJ1-4, with D unresolved. CDR1 is SNHLY and CDR2 is FYNNEI in the germline V gene. This CDR3 spans 17 amino acids. Variable domain in full (rest from reference TRBV2 and TRBJ1-4): EPEVTQTPSHQVTQMGQEVILRCVPISNHLYFYWYRQILGQKVEFLVSFYNNEISEKSEIFDDQFSVERPDGSNFTLKIRSTKLEDSAMYFCASSEPRTLELTKKLYFGSGTQLSVL.

Regarding this clonotype: A much larger clone is a single base away; this may be a read error. This chain joins TRBV15 and TRBJ2-1; maybe TRBD1 (5 bases). Germline assignment: CDR1 LNHNV and CDR2 YYDKDF (reference sequence). Trimming pared 0 bases from V and 10 bases from J, leaving 19 bases between. The CDR3 is 16 amino acids. The CDR3 coding sequence is TGTGCCACCAGCAGAGATCGGAGCTCTGGGGCCAACGAGCAGTTCTTC. Protein product: CATSRDRSSGANEQFF.

The sample holds many counts of this clonotype. The chain joins TRBV29-1 to TRBJ2-7; 7 positions match TRBD2. The J segment lost 6 bases and the V segment lost 6 bases, leaving 17 bases of the junction unmatched. The CDR3 extends over 15 amino acids. Germline V gene lookup returns CDR1 SQVTM and CDR2 ANQGSEA. The CDR3 sequence: CSVGLMGEGPFEQYF. CDR3 DNA sequence: TGCAGCGTAGGCCTTATGGGGGAGGGCCCTTTCGAGCAGTACTTC.

This clonotype came up many times. This chain connects TRBV9 to TRBJ1-2; maybe TRBD1 (5 bases). The CDR3 is 15 amino acids. V was trimmed by 3 bases and J by 3 bases, leaving 15 bases between them. Germline values: CDR1 SGDLS, CDR2 YYNGEE. Written as DNA, the CDR3 is TGTGCCAGCAGCGATCCAGGGAGTAGGGACTATGGCTACACCTTC. Translation gives CASSDPGSRDYGYTF.

Many counts were recorded for this clonotype. V is TRBV6-1 and J is TRBJ2-3; possible D gene TRBD1, 5 bases. Trimming shortened V by 0 bases and J by 7 bases, and 8 bases separated the two germline ends. CDR3 size: 13 residues. CDR1 MNHNS and CDR2 SASEGT come from the germline V gene. The CDR3: CASSEAPGNTQYF. CDR3 DNA sequence: TGTGCCAGCAGTGAAGCCCCAGGGAATACGCAGTATTTT.

This clonotype was counted ten times or more. Written as DNA, the CDR3 is TGTGCCAGTAGCGGGACAGGCTATGGCTACACCTTC. It specifies CASSGTGYGYTF. J is TRBJ1-2 and V is TRBV19; 8 bases match TRBD1. Germline V gene lookup returns CDR1 LNHDA and CDR2 SQIVND (reference sequence). V shed 6 bases, J shed 4 bases, and the junction held 1 base outside the gene matches. This CDR3 spans 12 amino acids.

The sample holds many counts of this clonotype. The chain has TRBV7-8 and TRBJ2-7; 9 bases agree with TRBD1. The CDR3 contains 14 residues. V shed 5 bases and J 2 bases; nucleotides not matched to a gene: 4. Germline lookup yields CDR1 SGHVS and CDR2 FQNEAQ. In DNA, the CDR3 is TGTGCCAGCAGCCGGGGGACAGGGCCCTACGAGCAGTACTTC. This gives the protein CASSRGTGPYEQYF.

This clonotype was seen just once. A junction end diverges from the germline sequence, so it may reflect a read error. The chain has TRBV9 and TRBJ2-5; no clear D gene. This CDR3 contains 17 residues. Germline V gene lookup returns CDR1 SGDLS and CDR2 YYNGEE. Written as DNA, the CDR3 is TGTGCCAGCAGCGAGACTGGAGTACCCCCGATCCGTGAGACCCAGGACTTC. It specifies CASSETGVPPIRETQDF. The variable domain in full, with the rest retrieved from reference TRBV9 and TRBJ2-5, is DSGVTQTPKHLITATGQRVTLRCSPRSGDLSVYWYQQSLDQGLQFLIQYYNGEERAKGNILERFSAQQFPDLHSELNLSSLELGDSALYFCASSETGVPPIRETQDFGPGTRLLVL.